The rows below give T cell receptor beta chains drawn from one sample of a study of blood T cells in healthy people across ages. One entry per CDR3 protein, called by TCRdb with MiXCR from the 5' RACE reads. The sample holds 500,000 to 700,000 distinct CDR3 sequences, about 30% seen once. The specimen sequenced was blood. These receptors were taken from a woman aged 80 or over in good health. The CDR3 runs from the conserved cysteine through the conserved F or W. A D gene is named only where the DNA matches it firmly. The size of a clone is reported for some rows only, either as once, few or many, or as a class for expanded clones.

v_gene,j_gene,d_gene,abundance,CDR3aa,CDR3nt
TRBV20-1,TRBJ2-1,TRBD1,NA,CSAGTGTGNNEQFF,TGCAGTGCTGGAACCGGGACAGGTAACAATGAGCAGTTCTTC
TRBV28,TRBJ2-7,TRBD1,NA,CASSLWTGGLSYEQYF,TGTGCCAGCAGCCTCTGGACAGGGGGCCTCTCCTACGAGCAGTACTTC
TRBV2,TRBJ1-2,NA,few,CASGDDYGYTF,TGTGCCAGCGGGGATGACTATGGCTACACCTTC
TRBV14,TRBJ1-1,TRBD1,few,CASRITRQGSEAFF,TGTGCCAGCAGAATCACTAGACAGGGATCTGAAGCTTTCTTT
TRBV28,TRBJ2-3,NA,NA,CASTSLDTQYF,TGTGCCAGCACATCCTTGGACACGCAGTATTTT
TRBV4-3,TRBJ1-2,NA,many,CASSHADAKGYTF,TGCGCCAGCAGCCACGCCGACGCAAAAGGCTACACCTTC
TRBV9,TRBJ2-5,NA,many,CASSVLSEETQYF,TGTGCCAGCAGCGTACTTAGCGAAGAGACCCAGTACTTC
TRBV12-3/TRBV12-4,TRBJ2-5,NA,many,CASSLREAQYF,TGTGCCAGCAGTTTAAGAGAGGCCCAGTACTTC
TRBV20-1,TRBJ2-1,TRBD1,many,CSARGLQGFNEQFF,TGCAGTGCTAGAGGCCTACAGGGGTTCAATGAGCAGTTCTTC
TRBV19,TRBJ1-5,TRBD1,few,CASSTTGGGGYPQPQHF,TGTGCCAGTAGTACGACAGGGGGCGGAGGTTATCCCCAGCCCCAGCATTTT
TRBV2,TRBJ2-1,NA,many,CASAVSPALYNEQFF,TGTGCCAGCGCGGTGAGCCCCGCGCTGTACAATGAGCAGTTCTTC
TRBV3-1,TRBJ2-1,TRBD2,many,CASSQAGTSGGGRQFF,TGTGCCAGCAGCCAGGCCGGGACTAGCGGGGGGGGCCGGCAGTTCTTC
TRBV4-2,TRBJ2-7,TRBD2,many,CASSQVSGGLLTYEQYF,TGTGCCAGCAGCCAAGTGAGCGGGGGGCTTCTTACCTACGAGCAGTACTTC
TRBV7-6,TRBJ2-3,TRBD1,many,CASRGQGTDTQYF,TGTGCCAGCAGAGGACAGGGGACAGATACGCAGTATTTT
TRBV27,TRBJ2-2,TRBD1,NA,CASSLSIRGRTGELFF,TGTGCCAGCAGTTTATCGATCAGGGGGCGGACCGGGGAGCTGTTTTTT